A selection of T cell receptor beta chains follows, all from one sample in a study of T cell responses to AZD1222 COVID-19 vaccine. Measured with immunoSEQ multiplex PCR; TCRdb has only the in-frame clones, and not every one. Altogether around 130,000 clones are present, 70% to 90% being singletons, with the ten largest covering 4.7%. Sequenced material: peripheral blood, taken on day 0 of AZD1222 vaccination. These receptors all stem from an adult in good health. CDR3s include the opening cysteine and the closing phenylalanine or tryptophan. The D gene is left open where the match is weak. Rows may omit the clone size; those that give it use once, few, many or a size class.

>NA|TRBJ1-1|TRBV3-1/TRBV3-2|NA
TGTGCCAGTTCCTTTAGAGGGCGAATGAACACTGAAGCTTTCTTT
CASSFRGRMNTEAFF
>NA|TRBJ2-2|TRBV7-2|TRBD1
TGTGCCAGCAGCGCCTACCTACAGGGGTGGACCGGGGAGCTGTTTTTT
CASSAYLQGWTGELFF
>NA|TRBJ2-1|TRBV6-5|NA
TGTGCCAGCAGTTACTCGCGGCTTGTCAGCAATGAGCAGTTCTTC
CASSYSRLVSNEQFF
>NA|TRBJ1-1|TRBV7-9|NA
TGTGCCAGCAGCTTTGATATGAACACTGAAGCTTTCTTT
CASSFDMNTEAFF
>NA|TRBJ1-5|TRBV27|TRBD1
TGTGCCAGCAGTGCCACAGGGGATAGCAATCAGCCCCAGCATTTT
CASSATGDSNQPQHF
>NA|TRBJ1-5|TRBV6-5|NA
TGTGCCAGCACTCCCACGGAAAATAGCAATCAGCCCCAGCATTTT
CASTPTENSNQPQHF
>NA|TRBJ1-3|TRBV11-3|NA
TGTGCCAGCAGCTTTGGGGGGAGCGGAAACACCATATATTTT
CASSFGGSGNTIYF
>NA|TRBJ1-5|TRBV19|NA
TGTGCCAGTAGTATAACCCTGGCCGGTAGCAATCAGCCCCAGCATTTT
CASSITLAGSNQPQHF
>once|TRBJ1-2|TRBV7-9|NA
TGTGCCAGCAGTCCAGAGCTGGCCTATGGCTACACCTTC
CASSPELAYGYTF
>NA|TRBJ2-3|TRBV10-2|TRBD2
TGCGCCAGTGGACTAGCGGGAGTCACAGATACGCAGTATTTT
CASGLAGVTDTQYF
>NA|TRBJ1-1|TRBV5-1|NA
TGCGCCAGCAAACTGGCCCCGCGAGGAGACACTGAAGCTTTCTTT
CASKLAPRGDTEAFF
>NA|TRBJ2-5|TRBV2|TRBD2
TGTGCCAGCAGTGAAGCTCGAGTAGCGGGAGGGACCGAGACCCAGTACTTC
CASSEARVAGGTETQYF
>NA|TRBJ2-2|TRBV9|TRBD1
TGTGCCAGCAGCAAGGACAGGGGCCCGTCTGGCGGGGAGCTGTTTTTT
CASSKDRGPSGGELFF
>NA|TRBJ2-3|TRBV2|NA
TGTGCCAGCAGTGATGTGGATTCTGGAGTCAGCACAGATACGCAGTATTTT
CASSDVDSGVSTDTQYF
>NA|TRBJ2-3|TRBV28|TRBD2
TGTGCCAGCAGTTGGCTAGCGGGAGAAAGGACAGATACGCAGTATTTT
CASSWLAGERTDTQYF
>NA|TRBJ1-1|TRBV27|NA
TGTGCCAGCAGTGACAGAGCCAACACTGAAGCTTTCTTT
CASSDRANTEAFF
>NA|TRBJ2-5|TRBV7-2|NA
TGTGCCAGCAGCTTAGGAGGCGGTCGAGAGACCCAGTACTTC
CASSLGGGRETQYF
>NA|TRBJ1-2|TRBV20-1|NA
TGCAGTGCTAGTAACGAGGACAGTTTGAATGGCTACACCTTC
CSASNEDSLNGYTF
>NA|TRBJ1-2|TRBV12-3/TRBV12-4|TRBD1
TGTGCCAGCAGTTTAAGGGACAGGGGTGGCTACACCTTC
CASSLRDRGGYTF
>NA|TRBJ1-1|TRBV3-1/TRBV3-2|NA
TGTGCCAGCAGCCAGGCCCGGACAGCAATTAAAGCTTTCTTT
CASSQARTAIKAFF
>NA|TRBJ1-4|TRBV5-6|NA
TGTGCCAGCAGCGTAACACAGGGACGCTTAAATGAAAAACTGTTTTTT
CASSVTQGRLNEKLFF
>NA|TRBJ2-7|TRBV6-1|NA
TGTGCCAGCAGTGTTAACTCCCAGGGAAGTCCCTACTACGAGCAGTACTTC
CASSVNSQGSPYYEQYF
>NA|TRBJ2-6|TRBV30|NA
TGTGCCTGGAGTGCGGGGGCCGGGGCCAACGTCCTGACTTTC
CAWSAGAGANVLTF
>NA|TRBJ2-2|TRBV28|NA
TGTGCCAGCGGTCCCCAAAGCTCCGGGGAGCTGTTTTTT
CASGPQSSGELFF
>NA|TRBJ1-2|TRBV6-1|TRBD1
TGTGCCAGCAGTGAAGCGCTTGGGGACAGATCTAACTATGGCTACACCTTC
CASSEALGDRSNYGYTF
>NA|TRBJ1-4|TRBV6-6|NA
TGTGCCAGCAGTCCGAATCTGCGAGGGGGGTTTCGCGAAAAACTGTTTTTT
CASSPNLRGGFREKLFF
>NA|TRBJ2-7|TRBV11-2|TRBD2
TGTGCCAGCAGAGCAGGACTAGCGGGGGGGCCGGCGTCCGAGCAGTACTTC
CASRAGLAGGPASEQYF
>NA|TRBJ2-7|TRBV24-1|TRBD2
TGTGCCACCCTGGGGAGGGACTACGAGCAGTACTTC
CATLGRDYEQYF
>NA|TRBJ1-4|TRBV6-1|NA
TGTGCCAGCAGTGGAGGACCGACCGCAACTAATGAAAAACTGTTTTTT
CASSGGPTATNEKLFF
>NA|TRBJ1-5|TRBV30|NA
TGTGCCTGGGCCCCCGGGCTGAGCAATCAGCCCCAGCATTTT
CAWAPGLSNQPQHF
>NA|TRBJ1-2|TRBV2|TRBD1
TGTGCCAGCAGCGGGGACAGGGGGGTCGGCGGCTACACCTTC
CASSGDRGVGGYTF
>NA|TRBJ1-2|TRBV5-1|TRBD1
TGCGCCAGCAGCTTAGCTTACGGGACAGGAAAAGTCTATGGCTACACCTTC
CASSLAYGTGKVYGYTF